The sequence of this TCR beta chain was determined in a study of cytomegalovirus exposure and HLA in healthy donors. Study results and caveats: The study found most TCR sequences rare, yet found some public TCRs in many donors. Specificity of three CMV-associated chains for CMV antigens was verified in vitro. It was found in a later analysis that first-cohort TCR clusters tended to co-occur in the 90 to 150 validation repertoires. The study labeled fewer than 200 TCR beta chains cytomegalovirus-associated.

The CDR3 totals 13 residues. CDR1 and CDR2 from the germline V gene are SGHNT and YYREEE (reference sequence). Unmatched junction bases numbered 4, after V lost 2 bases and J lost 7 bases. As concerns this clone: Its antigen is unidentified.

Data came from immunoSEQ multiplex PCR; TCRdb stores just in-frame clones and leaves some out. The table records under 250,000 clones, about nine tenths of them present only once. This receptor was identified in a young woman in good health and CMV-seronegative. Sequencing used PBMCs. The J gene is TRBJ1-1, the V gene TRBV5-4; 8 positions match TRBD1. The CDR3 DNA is TGTGCCAGCAGCTTACAGGGGGAGGTTGAAGCTTTCTTT. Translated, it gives CASSLQGEVEAFF.